The sequence of this T cell receptor beta chain was determined in a study of T cell responses to AZD1222 COVID-19 vaccine. Profiled with immunoSEQ multiplex PCR; TCRdb holds only in-frame clones, not every one. The sample includes fewer than 55,000 clones, 90% seen only once; the top ten take about two fifths. Between the trimmed V and J ends, which lost 0 bases and 5 bases, there was a span of 20 bases. CDR1 SGDLS and CDR2 YYNGEE come from the germline V gene. There are 17 residues in the CDR3. This chain connects TRBV9 to TRBJ1-2, with a tentative D call TRBD1 (6 bases). The sequenced sample was peripheral blood, obtained 28 days after the second AZD1222 dose. The receptor was derived from an adult who received the AZD1222 COVID-19 vaccine. CDR3: CASSVGPGGYDTYGYTF. DNA of the CDR3: TGTGCCAGCAGCGTAGGTCCCGGGGGCTACGATACGTATGGCTACACCTTC.